This T cell receptor (beta chain) was sequenced in a study of blood T cell dynamics during melanoma immunotherapy (dated by TCRdb to about 2020). About the full investigation: Patients with metastatic melanoma were treated with first-line pembrolizumab or nivolumab plus ipilimumab as standard of care in the United Kingdom. To identify early correlates of response, the study profiled peripheral T cell receptor repertoires in patients with metastatic melanoma before and after one cycle of checkpoint inhibitor therapy. A training cohort was formed from consecutive patients, and a further independent group of patients from the same centre was pooled into an external validation set. Findings and caveats that apply to the study as a whole: Unlike progressors, patients who went on to achieve disease control showed a bifurcated reorganization of the PBMC repertoire at W3, with either increased clonality or increased diversity. Whether the T cell clones driving repertoire changes were melanoma-specific or reflected general immune activation could not be determined in the study. The relatively small sample size was recognized as a factor that could limit how well the results generalize.

Read against the paper, the sample's time point label means: pre-treatment baseline. Blood samples were taken at two points: before treatment (T0) and at week 3 (W3), which came after the first cycle of checkpoint blockade. Except for a couple of patients with rapid clinical progression, response was assessed 12 weeks after the first infusion by RECIST 1.1; disease control meant complete response, partial response or stable disease. Patients with prior systemic cancer treatment, concomitant immunosuppressant therapy or synchronous other active malignancies were excluded. To track both circulating cells and T cell turnover, TCR beta was sequenced from bulk PBMC as well as from plasma cell-free DNA. Lymphoprep and SepMate tubes were used to isolate PBMC from blood, and red cell lysis was then performed. QIAamp DNA Blood Mini kits were used to extract DNA from PBMC and sorted T cell subsets. A fixed 350 ng of DNA was loaded for every bulk PBMC sample. Following the manufacturer instructions, the immunoSEQ TCRb Assay kit was used to amplify TCR beta CDR3 sequences from genomic DNA. The KAPA Library Quantification Kit for Illumina platforms was used to quantify pooled libraries by qPCR. Pooled libraries were sequenced on an Illumina NextSeq 500, clustered at roughly 0.6-1.1 pM. The authors processed their data as follows. TCR data were analyzed with immunoSEQ ANALYZER and the R LymphoSeq package. A rearrangement efficiency score was calculated as productive divided by the sum of productive and non-productive CDR3 sequences. Clonality was measured with the Gini coefficient and diversity with the Renyi index at alpha=1, and both measures were compared pairwise between timepoints within each patient. Clonal relatedness used an edit distance of 3, and repertoire similarity used the Bhattacharyya coefficient, both computed in LymphoSeq. To classify response, a linear discriminant analysis based on week-3 changes in clonality and diversity was built with the R MASS and caret packages. TCRdb's version of the immuneACCESS table is confined to in-frame rearrangements and falls short of the full clone set. An unresolved V gene accounts for under half of the shortfall where checked; the remainder is of unknown origin. V and J calls and clone size are given by that table; D and trimming were obtained from the DNA. A total of about 24,000 clones appear in this sample, around 85% of them only once. The ten largest account for more than 3.5% of the sample.

This clone occurred once. The antigen it binds to is not known. No base-level quality is on record; no much larger clone is a single base apart. Inclusive of the bounding cysteine and phenylalanine, the CDR3 is 15 residues long. The read is trimmed to its CDR3 DNA, 45 bases read in frame from base 1. Relative to germline, V is missing 7 bases and J is missing 3 bases, with 12 bases of the junction outside any gene match. For CDR1 and CDR2, the germline V gene (reference sequence) lists SGHKS and YYEKEE. Recombination connected TRBV5-5 to TRBJ2-7, with 8 bases matching TRBD2. This sequence was found in a human donor with melanoma. This specimen was blood, taken from a patient treated with checkpoint blockade. The DNA reads as follows: TGTGCCAGCGCCCACACGGGGGGGACCGGCTACGAGCAGTACTTC. This gives the protein CASAHTGGTGYEQYF.